A selection of T cell receptor beta chains follows, all from one sample in a study of CD8 T cells in ankylosing spondylitis. TCRdb processed the 5' RACE reads anew with MiXCR; each CDR3 protein has one entry. The profile shows roughly 200,000 distinct CDR3 sequences, roughly 24% of them singletons. The sample comprised blood, either unsorted or a sorted T cell fraction (not recorded which). All receptors come from a male donor with ankylosing spondylitis or in good health (not recorded which). Both conserved end residues are part of each CDR3. Fields, in order: CDR3 protein, V gene, D gene, J gene. D genes are given only for firm matches.

cdr3_aa: CASSSTGLDTQYF
v_call: TRBV5-1
d_call: -
j_call: TRBJ2-3

cdr3_aa: CASSSWAATGELFF
v_call: TRBV7-2
d_call: -
j_call: TRBJ2-2

cdr3_aa: CAIREMDTQYF
v_call: TRBV10-3
d_call: -
j_call: TRBJ2-3

cdr3_aa: CASSQDYQGADGYTF
v_call: TRBV4-2
d_call: TRBD1
j_call: TRBJ1-2

cdr3_aa: CASSRDSQDTQYF
v_call: TRBV5-1
d_call: -
j_call: TRBJ2-3

cdr3_aa: CASNLQGTAAFF
v_call: TRBV12-3/TRBV12-4
d_call: TRBD1
j_call: TRBJ1-1

cdr3_aa: CCARVRTSTSTDTQYF
v_call: TRBV20-1
d_call: -
j_call: TRBJ2-3

cdr3_aa: CSARVQGFEKLFF
v_call: TRBV20-1
d_call: -
j_call: TRBJ1-4

cdr3_aa: CASNPVGRTGDTEAFF
v_call: TRBV5-1
d_call: TRBD1
j_call: TRBJ1-1

cdr3_aa: CASSADTGRNSPLHF
v_call: TRBV9
d_call: -
j_call: TRBJ1-6

cdr3_aa: CASSPTSGSRSYEQYF
v_call: TRBV5-5
d_call: TRBD2
j_call: TRBJ2-7

cdr3_aa: CSARAKGDQPQHF
v_call: TRBV20-1
d_call: -
j_call: TRBJ1-5

cdr3_aa: CAIRWTSGGMGPDTQYF
v_call: TRBV10-3
d_call: TRBD2
j_call: TRBJ2-3

cdr3_aa: CASRRNRDSRQGDTEAFF
v_call: TRBV12-3/TRBV12-4
d_call: -
j_call: TRBJ1-1

cdr3_aa: CASSPGQANTEAFF
v_call: TRBV7-2
d_call: TRBD1
j_call: TRBJ1-1

cdr3_aa: CATSRDFAGGFNEQFF
v_call: TRBV15
d_call: TRBD2
j_call: TRBJ2-1

cdr3_aa: CSGFSLYNEQFF
v_call: TRBV20-1
d_call: -
j_call: TRBJ2-1

cdr3_aa: CASSQDYRDNEQFF
v_call: TRBV3-1
d_call: -
j_call: TRBJ2-1

cdr3_aa: CASSGGPSGSTYEQYF
v_call: TRBV4-2
d_call: TRBD2
j_call: TRBJ2-7

cdr3_aa: CASRPGTADNEQFF
v_call: TRBV6-1
d_call: TRBD1
j_call: TRBJ2-1

cdr3_aa: CSASLPWGRGETQYF
v_call: TRBV20-1
d_call: -
j_call: TRBJ2-5

cdr3_aa: CASRRDRGLNQPQHF
v_call: TRBV6-1
d_call: TRBD1
j_call: TRBJ1-5

cdr3_aa: CASSEYFGTGKETQYF
v_call: TRBV25-1
d_call: TRBD1
j_call: TRBJ2-5

cdr3_aa: CATSRDTYEQYF
v_call: TRBV15
d_call: -
j_call: TRBJ2-7

cdr3_aa: CSARDRVSYEQYF
v_call: TRBV29-1
d_call: TRBD1
j_call: TRBJ2-7

cdr3_aa: CSVVALDKNYGYTF
v_call: TRBV29-1
d_call: -
j_call: TRBJ1-2

cdr3_aa: CASSYTASGIRELFF
v_call: TRBV6-5
d_call: TRBD2
j_call: TRBJ2-2

cdr3_aa: CSVGSGPNQPQHF
v_call: TRBV29-1
d_call: -
j_call: TRBJ1-5

cdr3_aa: CASSQSGTSGNNEQFF
v_call: TRBV4-2
d_call: TRBD2
j_call: TRBJ2-1

cdr3_aa: CASSLIAGGVYEQYF
v_call: TRBV5-1
d_call: TRBD2
j_call: TRBJ2-7

cdr3_aa: CASSHGTGYYEQYF
v_call: TRBV5-1
d_call: TRBD1
j_call: TRBJ2-7

cdr3_aa: CATSTPLGGGELFF
v_call: TRBV24-1
d_call: -
j_call: TRBJ2-2

cdr3_aa: CASSQDITAQNTQYF
v_call: TRBV4-2
d_call: -
j_call: TRBJ2-3

cdr3_aa: CASRRPGTGFYEQYF
v_call: TRBV28
d_call: TRBD1
j_call: TRBJ2-7

cdr3_aa: CASNPWGGRTEAFF
v_call: TRBV2
d_call: -
j_call: TRBJ1-1

cdr3_aa: CASSSAGAAANYGYTF
v_call: TRBV6-5
d_call: -
j_call: TRBJ1-2

cdr3_aa: CASSEPGQGWNEQFF
v_call: TRBV25-1
d_call: TRBD1
j_call: TRBJ2-1

cdr3_aa: CASSVKESRHNEQFF
v_call: TRBV9
d_call: -
j_call: TRBJ2-1

cdr3_aa: CAISESTGGAADTQYF
v_call: TRBV10-3
d_call: -
j_call: TRBJ2-3

cdr3_aa: CASSSRQGSAFF
v_call: TRBV6-5
d_call: TRBD1
j_call: TRBJ1-1

cdr3_aa: CSARGVAGLYNEQFF
v_call: TRBV20-1
d_call: -
j_call: TRBJ2-1

cdr3_aa: CAIRTGGVEKLFF
v_call: TRBV10-3
d_call: TRBD1
j_call: TRBJ1-4

cdr3_aa: CASSESGSNEQYF
v_call: TRBV10-1
d_call: TRBD2
j_call: TRBJ2-7

cdr3_aa: CASSFTIRGRAARPSNEQFF
v_call: TRBV28
d_call: TRBD2
j_call: TRBJ2-1

cdr3_aa: CASSSRQNYGYTF
v_call: TRBV12-3/TRBV12-4
d_call: -
j_call: TRBJ1-2

cdr3_aa: CASSSSSGRATDTQYF
v_call: TRBV7-2
d_call: TRBD2
j_call: TRBJ2-3

cdr3_aa: CSASISPGQNNSPLHF
v_call: TRBV20-1
d_call: -
j_call: TRBJ1-6

cdr3_aa: CASSQEVQSPLHF
v_call: TRBV4-2
d_call: -
j_call: TRBJ1-6

cdr3_aa: CSVAKGGADTQYF
v_call: TRBV29-1
d_call: -
j_call: TRBJ2-3

cdr3_aa: CSARSGGWNTEAFF
v_call: TRBV20-1
d_call: -
j_call: TRBJ1-1

cdr3_aa: CASSPGTGKETQYF
v_call: TRBV4-1
d_call: -
j_call: TRBJ2-5

cdr3_aa: CASSLTVLSSGANVLTF
v_call: TRBV4-2
d_call: -
j_call: TRBJ2-6

cdr3_aa: CASGGRVPDTQYF
v_call: TRBV27
d_call: -
j_call: TRBJ2-3

cdr3_aa: CASSLGPKYNEQFF
v_call: TRBV5-1
d_call: -
j_call: TRBJ2-1

cdr3_aa: CASSLEPLLLREGGPTDTQYF
v_call: TRBV28
d_call: TRBD2
j_call: TRBJ2-3

cdr3_aa: CASSSFRDQETQYF
v_call: TRBV7-9
d_call: -
j_call: TRBJ2-5

cdr3_aa: CASRLDWNSNQPQHF
v_call: TRBV6-1
d_call: -
j_call: TRBJ1-5

cdr3_aa: CASSLARTPPEQFF
v_call: TRBV12-3/TRBV12-4
d_call: -
j_call: TRBJ2-1

cdr3_aa: CASSLWTGKTDTQYF
v_call: TRBV28
d_call: TRBD1
j_call: TRBJ2-3

cdr3_aa: CASSYGTGVLETQYF
v_call: TRBV6-5
d_call: TRBD1
j_call: TRBJ2-5